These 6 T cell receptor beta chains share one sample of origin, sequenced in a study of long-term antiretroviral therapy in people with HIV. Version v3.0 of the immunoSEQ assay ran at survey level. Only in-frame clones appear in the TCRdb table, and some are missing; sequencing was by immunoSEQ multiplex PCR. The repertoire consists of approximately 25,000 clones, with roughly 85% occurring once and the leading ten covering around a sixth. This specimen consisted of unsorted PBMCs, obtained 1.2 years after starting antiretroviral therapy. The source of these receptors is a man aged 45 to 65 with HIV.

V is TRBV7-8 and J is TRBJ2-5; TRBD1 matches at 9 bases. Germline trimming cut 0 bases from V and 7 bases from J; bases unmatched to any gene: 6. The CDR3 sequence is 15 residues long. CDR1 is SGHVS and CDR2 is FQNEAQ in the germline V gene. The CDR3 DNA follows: TGTGCCAGCAGCTTAGCGCTGGGACAGGGTGGGACCCAGTACTTC. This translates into CASSLALGQGGTQYF.

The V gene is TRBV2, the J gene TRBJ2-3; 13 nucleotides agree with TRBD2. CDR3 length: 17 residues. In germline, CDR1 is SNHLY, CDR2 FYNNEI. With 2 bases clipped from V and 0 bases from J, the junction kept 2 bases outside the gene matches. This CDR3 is CASSETSGGGSTDTQYF. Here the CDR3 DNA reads TGTGCCAGCAGTGAAACTAGCGGGGGGGGTAGCACAGATACGCAGTATTTT.

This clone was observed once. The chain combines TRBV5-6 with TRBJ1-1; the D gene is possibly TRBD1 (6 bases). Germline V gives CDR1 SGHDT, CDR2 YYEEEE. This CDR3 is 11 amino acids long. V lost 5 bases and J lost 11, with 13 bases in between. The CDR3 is CASSFAGDAFF. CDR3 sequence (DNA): TGTGCCAGCAGTTTTGCAGGGGACGCTTTCTTT.

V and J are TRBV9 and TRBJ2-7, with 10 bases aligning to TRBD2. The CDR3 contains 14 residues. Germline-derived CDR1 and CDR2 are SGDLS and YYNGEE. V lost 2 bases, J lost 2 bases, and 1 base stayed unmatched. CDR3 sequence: CASSVSGGTYEQYF. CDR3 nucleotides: TGTGCCAGCAGCGTTAGCGGGGGGACCTACGAGCAGTACTTC.

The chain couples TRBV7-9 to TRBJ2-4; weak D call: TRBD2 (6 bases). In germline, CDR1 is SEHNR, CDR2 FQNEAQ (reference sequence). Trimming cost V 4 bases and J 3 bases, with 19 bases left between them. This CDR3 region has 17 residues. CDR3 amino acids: CASSSGTLGGGKNIQYF. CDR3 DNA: TGTGCCAGCAGCTCCGGGACTCTCGGAGGTGGCAAAAACATTCAGTACTTC.

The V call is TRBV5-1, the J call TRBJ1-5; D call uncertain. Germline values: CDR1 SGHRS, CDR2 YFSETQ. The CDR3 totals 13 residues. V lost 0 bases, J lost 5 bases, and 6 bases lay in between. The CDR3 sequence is CASSLGDHQPQHF. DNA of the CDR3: TGCGCCAGCAGCTTGGGAGATCATCAGCCCCAGCATTTT.